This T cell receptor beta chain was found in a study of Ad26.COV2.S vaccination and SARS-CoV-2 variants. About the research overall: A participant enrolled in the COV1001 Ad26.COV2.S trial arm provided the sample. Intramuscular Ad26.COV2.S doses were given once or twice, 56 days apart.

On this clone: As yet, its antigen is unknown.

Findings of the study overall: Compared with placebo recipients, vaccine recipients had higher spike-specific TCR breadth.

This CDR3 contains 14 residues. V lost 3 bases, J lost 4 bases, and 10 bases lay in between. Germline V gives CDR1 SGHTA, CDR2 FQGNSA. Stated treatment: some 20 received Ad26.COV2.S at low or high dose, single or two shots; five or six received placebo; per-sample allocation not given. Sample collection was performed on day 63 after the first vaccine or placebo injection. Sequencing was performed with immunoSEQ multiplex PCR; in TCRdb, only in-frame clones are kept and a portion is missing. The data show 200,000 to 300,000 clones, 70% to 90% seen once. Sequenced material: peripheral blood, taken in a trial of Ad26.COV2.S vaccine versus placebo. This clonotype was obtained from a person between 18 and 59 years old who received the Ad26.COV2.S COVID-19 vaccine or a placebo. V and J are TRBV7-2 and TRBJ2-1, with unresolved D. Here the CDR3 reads CASSFEAAYNEQFF. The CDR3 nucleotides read TGTGCCAGCAGCTTTGAGGCAGCTTACAATGAGCAGTTCTTC.